This T cell receptor (beta chain) was retrieved from a study of CD8+ T cells in alopecia areata. Background on the study: Scoring treated patients' severity relied on the percentage of scalp area affected.

The treatment was: oral pan-JAK inhibitor, 5-10 mg twice daily. This clone has just one count. Its cognate antigen is unknown. Overall study results and limits: Administration of tofacitinib significantly diminished scalp clonality and expanded CD8+ clones within the top 100. Uncertain still, given a single nonresponder, is whether baseline CD8+ expansion links to response.

This CDR3 has 16 residues. V lost 0 bases and J 0 bases, leaving 9 bases between the germline ends. Germline loops: CDR1 SGHAT, CDR2 FQNNGV. Extraction and reverse transcription of RNA yielded cDNA as the sequencing template. Using immunoSEQ multiplex PCR, the repertoire was profiled, and TCRdb retains in-frame clones only, with some absent. The table records over 150,000 clones, 58% of them present only once. Sequenced here: CD4+ T cells sorted from blood, sampled at week 24, from a patient treated with tofacitinib. This TCR was sampled from a human donor with alopecia areata. The chain recombines TRBV11-2 with TRBJ2-1; no definite D call. CDR3 region: CASSLELLSSYNEQFF. CDR3 coding DNA: TGTGCCAGCAGCTTAGAGCTCCTTAGCTCCTACAATGAGCAGTTCTTC.